The 28 T cell receptor beta chains below were found in one sample sequenced in a study of CD8+CD57+ T cells in acquired aplastic anemia. Genomic DNA provided the template from which TCR beta VDJ and CDR3 profiles were obtained. TCRdb processed the reads anew with MiXCR; each CDR3 protein has one entry. The table shows about 81,000 distinct CDR3 sequences, with 40% to 50% occurring only once. The specimen was sorted CD4+, CD8+, or CD8+CD57+ T cells (not recorded which) from PBMCs. Every receptor here comes from a human donor in good health, serving as a control.

The J gene is TRBJ1-5, the V gene TRBV24-1; perhaps TRBD1 as D (5 bases). The CDR3 loop spans 13 amino acids. The V end lost 7 bases, the J end lost 6 bases, and 12 bases lay between the germline ends. Germline V gene data show CDR1 as KGHDR and CDR2 as SFDVKD. The CDR3 DNA is TGTGCCACCAGCGCAGGGTCTCTTCAGCCCCAGCATTTT. Its protein is CATSAGSLQPQHF.

This clonotype was observed at least ten times. The chain carries TRBV9 and TRBJ1-2, with a weak D call TRBD1 (6 bases). Germline V gene data show CDR1 as SGDLS and CDR2 as YYNGEE. V lost 0 bases and J 4 bases, leaving 13 bases between the germline ends. The CDR3 runs to 15 residues. The CDR3 spells CASSVEGGGGYGYTF. The CDR3, as DNA: TGTGCCAGCAGCGTAGAGGGAGGGGGGGGCTATGGCTACACCTTC. The whole variable domain, filled in from reference TRBV9 and TRBJ1-2, reads DSGVTQTPKHLITATGQRVTLRCSPRSGDLSVYWYQQSLDQGLQFLIQYYNGEERAKGNILERFSAQQFPDLHSELNLSSLELGDSALYFCASSVEGGGGYGYTFGSGTRLTVV.

This clonotype was seen more than once but under ten times. V gene TRBV11-3 combines with J gene TRBJ2-7; the D is unclear. CDR3 length: 13 amino acids. The germline V and J ends were trimmed by 5 bases and 0 bases, with 8 bases remaining between them. Germline V gene lookup returns CDR1 SGHNT and CDR2 YENEEA. CDR3 region: CASSGDSSYEQYF. CDR3 sequence (DNA): TGTGCCAGCAGCGGGGATAGCTCCTACGAGCAGTACTTC.

This clonotype was found a few times. V usage is TRBV28 and J usage is TRBJ2-7; D perhaps matches TRBD1 (5 bases). The CDR3 loop spans 13 amino acids. V was clipped by 2 bases and J by 5 bases, with 10 bases between them. Germline lookup yields CDR1 MDHEN and CDR2 SYDVKM. The CDR3 sequence: CASSLAGYDEQYF. CDR3 in DNA: TGTGCCAGCAGTTTAGCAGGGTATGACGAGCAGTACTTC.

This clonotype was found a few times. Germline is not matched at one junction end, which may reflect a read error. The chain couples TRBV6-1 to TRBJ1-1; no definite D call. Germline V CDR1 and CDR2: MNHNS, SASEGT. The CDR3 loop spans 15 amino acids. The chain's CDR3 is CASRRTGSGSTGAFF. CDR3 nucleotides: TGTGCCAGCAGAAGGACCGGTTCCGGCTCCACTGGAGCTTTCTTT.

The CDR3 protein is CASSEGSGVEAFF. DNA of the CDR3: TGTGCCAGCAGTGAAGGGTCAGGGGTTGAAGCTTTCTTT. This chain links TRBV2 with TRBJ1-1, with D perhaps TRBD1 (6 bases). Trimming removed 1 base from V and 7 bases from J, with 10 bases in between. The CDR3 length is 13 residues. The germline V gene encodes CDR1 SNHLY and CDR2 FYNNEI.

CDR3: CASSLVPWQPQHF. The CDR3 region has the DNA TGTGCCAGCAGCTTAGTTCCGTGGCAGCCCCAGCATTTT. The chain links TRBV7-2 to TRBJ1-5; D is unresolved. Trimming removed 1 base from V and 7 bases from J, with 8 bases in between. The CDR3 covers 13 residues. CDR1 and CDR2 from the germline V gene are SGHTA and FQGNSA. The full variable domain, its missing parts supplied by reference TRBV7-2 and TRBJ1-5, is GAGVSQSPSNKVTEKGKDVELRCDPISGHTALYWYRQSLGQGLEFLIYFQGNSAPDKSGLPSDRFSAERTGGSVSTLTIQRTQQEDSAVYLCASSLVPWQPQHFGDGTRLSIL.

The gene calls are TRBV6-1 and TRBJ2-7; D might be TRBD1 (6 bases). Germline V lookup: CDR1 MNHNS, CDR2 SASEGT. Trimming pared 5 bases from V and 4 bases from J, leaving 21 bases between. The CDR3 sequence is 16 residues long. CDR3 loop: CASSTSDGDITYEQYF. The DNA of the CDR3 is TGTGCCAGCAGTACATCCGACGGGGACATCACGTACGAGCAGTACTTC.

The chain carries TRBV15 and TRBJ2-5; D not resolved. The CDR3 sequence is 13 residues long. Germline V gives CDR1 LNHNV, CDR2 YYDKDF (reference sequence). V shed 3 bases and J shed 4 bases, with 9 bases lying between them. The CDR3 is CATSSGPGETQYF. The CDR3 region has the DNA TGTGCCACCAGCAGCGGGCCGGGAGAGACCCAGTACTTC.

Many counts were recorded for this clonotype. The V and J genes are TRBV7-6 and TRBJ2-1; D is unclear. Trimming removed 5 bases at V and 0 bases at J, with 8 bases between. The germline CDR1 and CDR2 sequences are SGHVS and FNYEAQ. The CDR3 contains 14 residues. CDR3 bases: TGTGCCAGCAGCGGGGTTAGCTCCTACAATGAGCAGTTCTTC. Protein product: CASSGVSSYNEQFF.

The chain carries TRBV25-1 and TRBJ2-3; the D gene is possibly TRBD1 (6 bases). This CDR3 contains 14 residues. The germline V and J ends were trimmed by 6 bases and 2 bases, with 12 bases remaining between them. Germline V CDR1 and CDR2: MGHDK, SYGVNS. The CDR3 spells CASSEGDTTDTQYF. In nucleotides, the CDR3 is TGTGCCAGCAGCGAGGGGGACACCACAGATACGCAGTATTTT.

This clonotype appeared once. The V call is TRBV7-8, the J call TRBJ2-1, with 8 bases aligning to TRBD2. Germline loops: CDR1 SGHVS, CDR2 FQNEAQ. Unmatched junction bases numbered 8, after V lost 5 bases and J lost 8 bases. The CDR3 extends over 14 amino acids. For the CDR3, the DNA is TGTGCCAGCAGCCTCGGGGGGGCCTCGGATGAGCAGTTCTTC. Translating gives CASSLGGASDEQFF.

A word on this clonotype: Being one base from a much bigger clone, this may be a read error. The J gene is TRBJ2-7, the V gene TRBV9, with D possibly TRBD1 on 6 matching bases. In germline, CDR1 is SGDLS, CDR2 YYNGEE. V lost 0 bases, J lost 7 bases, and 14 bases lay in between. This CDR3 is 14 amino acids long. Written as DNA, the CDR3 is TGTGCCAGCAGCGTAGAGGGGGTTGGTAATGAGCAGTACTTC. Encoded protein: CASSVEGVGNEQYF.

This clonotype was observed at least ten times. V usage is TRBV7-6 and J usage is TRBJ2-1; 9 bases line up with TRBD2. J was trimmed by 8 bases and V by 6 bases; bases with no gene match: 8. The germline gives CDR1 SGHVS, CDR2 FNYEAQ. The CDR3 is 14 amino acids. Here the CDR3 reads CASSYQREVDEQFF. As DNA, the CDR3 is TGTGCCAGCAGTTACCAGCGGGAGGTGGATGAGCAGTTCTTC.

This clonotype was observed at least ten times. This rearrangement joins TRBV15 to TRBJ1-1, with TRBD1 matching over 10 bases. Germline lookup yields CDR1 LNHNV and CDR2 YYDKDF (reference sequence). CDR3 size: 13 residues. V lost 8 bases and J lost 5; bases outside the gene matches: 5. CDR3 sequence reads: CATLRDRGTEAFF. CDR3 coding DNA: TGTGCCACCCTCCGGGACAGGGGAACTGAAGCTTTCTTT.

This clonotype was found many times. This chain connects TRBV9 to TRBJ2-7; TRBD2 is a possible D gene (6 bases). The CDR3 extends over 16 amino acids. The germline V and J ends were trimmed by 3 bases and 2 bases, with 18 bases remaining between them. The germline CDR1 and CDR2 sequences are SGDLS and YYNGEE. CDR3 sequence reads: CASSASGTPGTYEQYF. Here the CDR3 DNA reads TGTGCCAGCAGCGCTTCAGGGACTCCAGGGACCTACGAGCAGTACTTC.

Worth noting for this clonotype: A clone one base away is much larger, so this may be a read error. The chain is built from TRBV6-1 and TRBJ1-1; D ambiguous. CDR3 size: 11 residues. Per germline, CDR1 MNHNS and CDR2 SASEGT. The germline V and J ends were trimmed by 6 bases and 6 bases, with 8 bases remaining between them. The CDR3 nucleotides read TGTGCCAGCAGGCACCGGGCTGAAGCTTTCTTT. Translation gives CASRHRAEAFF.

In its sample, this clonotype was seen many times. The chain combines TRBV24-1 with TRBJ2-1; 9 nucleotides match TRBD1. CDR1 is KGHDR and CDR2 is SFDVKD in the germline V gene. The CDR3 has 13 amino acids. After removal of 5 bases from V and 7 bases from J, the junction contained 2 bases not matched to a gene. The CDR3 coding sequence is TGTGCCACCAGTGGGACAGGGGTAAATGAGCAGTTCTTC. This encodes CATSGTGVNEQFF.

CDR3 bases: TGTGCCAGCAGCTTAGAGGGTAGCGAGCAGTACTTC. Encoded protein: CASSLEGSEQYF. This chain connects TRBV7-9 to TRBJ2-7; no clear D gene. Germline lookup yields CDR1 SEHNR and CDR2 FQNEAQ (reference sequence). V was shortened by 1 base and J by 6 bases, with 7 bases between the two germline ends. The CDR3 loop spans 12 amino acids.

The sample holds many counts of this clonotype. V usage is TRBV13 and J usage is TRBJ2-7; 8 bases align to TRBD1. Trimming cost V 5 bases and J 4 bases; bases outside gene matches: 13. CDR3 length: 16 amino acids. Per the germline V gene, CDR1 is PRHDT and CDR2 is FYEKMQ (reference sequence). The CDR3 sequence: CASSPSPGTGWYEQYF. The CDR3 nucleotides read TGTGCCAGCAGCCCCAGTCCCGGGACAGGTTGGTACGAGCAGTACTTC.

There are a few counts of this clonotype. V usage is TRBV6-1 and J usage is TRBJ2-2, with a tentative D call TRBD1 (5 bases). In germline, CDR1 is MNHNS, CDR2 SASEGT. Deletions cut 8 bases from V and 0 bases from J, with 13 bases between. This CDR3 has 15 amino acids. The chain's CDR3 is CASAHDSANTGELFF. For the CDR3, the DNA is TGTGCCAGCGCACACGACAGCGCGAACACCGGGGAGCTGTTTTTT.

In this sample, this clonotype turned up many times. V is TRBV4-1 and J is TRBJ1-2, with D perhaps TRBD1 (5 bases). The CDR3 is 15 residues long. Germline V CDR1 and CDR2: MGHRA, YSYEKL. V lost 2 bases, J lost 4 bases, and 14 bases lay in between. CDR3 in amino acids: CASSQLEGGGYGYTF. CDR3 sequence (DNA): TGCGCCAGCAGCCAATTAGAGGGTGGGGGCTATGGCTACACCTTC.

This chain links TRBV20-1 with TRBJ1-4; D unresolved. The length of the CDR3 is 13 residues. Trimming stripped 6 bases from V and 8 bases from J, with 16 bases between. The V gene's germline CDR1 is DFQATT and CDR2 SNEGSKA (reference sequence). CDR3 in amino acids: CSARMRLGEKLFF. CDR3 bases: TGCAGTGCGAGGATGAGATTAGGGGAAAAACTGTTTTTT.

This clonotype showed up just a few times. The rearrangement uses TRBV9 and TRBJ2-4, with TRBD1 matching 7 bases. The ends lost 3 bases at V and 6 bases at J; junction bases unmatched: 9. Germline CDR1 and CDR2: SGDLS and YYNGEE. The CDR3 is made up of 15 amino acids. CDR3 bases: TGTGCCAGCAGCGGAACAGGGGACGCGGGAAACATTCAGTACTTC. This encodes CASSGTGDAGNIQYF.

This clonotype has a count of ten or more. V gene TRBV11-3 combines with J gene TRBJ2-5, with D perhaps being TRBD1 or TRBD2 (6 bases each). The CDR3 has 14 amino acids. V was shortened by 0 bases and J by 4 bases, with 9 bases between the two germline ends. Looked up from germline, CDR1 is SGHNT and CDR2 is YENEEA. This CDR3 is CASSLDRGGETQYF. Here the CDR3 DNA reads TGTGCCAGCAGCTTAGACAGGGGAGGAGAGACCCAGTACTTC.

This clonotype has at least ten counts. V usage is TRBV20-1 and J usage is TRBJ2-5; the D gene is possibly TRBD2 (5 bases). The CDR3 contains 15 residues. The germline gives CDR1 DFQATT, CDR2 SNEGSKA (reference sequence). V lost 1 base and J lost 0, with 12 bases in between. Here the CDR3 DNA reads TGCAGTGCTAGAGCCCCACTAGAGGACCAAGAGACCCAGTACTTC. Translating gives CSARAPLEDQETQYF.

The chain employs TRBV2 and TRBJ1-5; D is possibly TRBD1 (5 bases). Germline V gives CDR1 SNHLY, CDR2 FYNNEI. Trimming removed 6 bases from V and 3 bases from J, with 15 bases in between. This CDR3 contains 15 residues. CDR3 DNA sequence: TGTGCCAGCAGAAGACAGAGCCCCCTCAATCAGCCCCAGCATTTT. This translates into CASRRQSPLNQPQHF.

In the case of this clonotype: This could be a read error, since a much larger clone is one nucleotide away. The rearrangement joins TRBV12-3 or TRBV12-4 to TRBJ2-7; D may match TRBD1 or TRBD2 (6 bases each). The CDR3 spans 14 residues. The CDR3 spells CPSNKGGYPYEQYF. The CDR3 nucleotides read TGTCCCAGCAACAAAGGGGGGTATCCCTACGAGCAGTACTTC.